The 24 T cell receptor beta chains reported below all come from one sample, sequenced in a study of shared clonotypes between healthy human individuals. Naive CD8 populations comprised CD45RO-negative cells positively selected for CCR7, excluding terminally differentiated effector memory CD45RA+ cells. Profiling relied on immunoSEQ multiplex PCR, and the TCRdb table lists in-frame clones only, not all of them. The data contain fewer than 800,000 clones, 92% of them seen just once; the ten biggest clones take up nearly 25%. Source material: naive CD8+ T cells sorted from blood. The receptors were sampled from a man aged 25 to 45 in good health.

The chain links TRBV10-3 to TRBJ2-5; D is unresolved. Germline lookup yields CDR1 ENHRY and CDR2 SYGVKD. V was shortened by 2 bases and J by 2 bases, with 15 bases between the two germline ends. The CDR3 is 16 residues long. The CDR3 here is CAISEATPPQQETQYF. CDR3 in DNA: TGTGCCATCAGTGAGGCAACACCGCCCCAACAAGAGACCCAGTACTTC.

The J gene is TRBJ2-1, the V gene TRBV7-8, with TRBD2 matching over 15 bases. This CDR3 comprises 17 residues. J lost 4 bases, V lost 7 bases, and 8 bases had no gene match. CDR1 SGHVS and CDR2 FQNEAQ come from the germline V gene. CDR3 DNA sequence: TGTGCCAGCAACAACGGACTAGCGGGAGGGTATTACAATGAGCAGTTCTTC. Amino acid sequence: CASNNGLAGGYYNEQFF.

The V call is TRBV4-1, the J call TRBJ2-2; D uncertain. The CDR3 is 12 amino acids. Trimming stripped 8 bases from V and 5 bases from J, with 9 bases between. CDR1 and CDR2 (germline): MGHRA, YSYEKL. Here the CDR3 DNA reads TGCGCCAGCTCGCCTTCGACCGGGGAGCTGTTTTTT. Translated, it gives CASSPSTGELFF.

The CDR3 bases are TGCGCCAGCAGCCAAGAGGAGGGACTAGCGGACAATGAGCAGTTCTTC. Translating it yields CASSQEEGLADNEQFF. The V gene is TRBV4-1, the J gene TRBJ2-1; 11 nucleotides match TRBD2. The CDR3 spans 16 residues. CDR1 and CDR2 from the germline V gene are MGHRA and YSYEKL. Trimming took 0 bases from V and 5 from J; bases not matched to a gene: 3.

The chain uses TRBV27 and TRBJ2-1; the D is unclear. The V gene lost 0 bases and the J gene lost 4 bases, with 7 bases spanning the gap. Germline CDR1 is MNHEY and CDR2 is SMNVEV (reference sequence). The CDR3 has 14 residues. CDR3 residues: CASSLSPLYNEQFF. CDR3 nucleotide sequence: TGTGCCAGCAGTTTATCGCCCCTATACAATGAGCAGTTCTTC.

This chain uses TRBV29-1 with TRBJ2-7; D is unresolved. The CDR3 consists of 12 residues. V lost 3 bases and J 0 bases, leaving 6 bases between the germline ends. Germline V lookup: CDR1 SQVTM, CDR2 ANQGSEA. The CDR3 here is CSVEENSYEQYF. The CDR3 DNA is TGCAGCGTTGAGGAGAACTCCTACGAGCAGTACTTC.

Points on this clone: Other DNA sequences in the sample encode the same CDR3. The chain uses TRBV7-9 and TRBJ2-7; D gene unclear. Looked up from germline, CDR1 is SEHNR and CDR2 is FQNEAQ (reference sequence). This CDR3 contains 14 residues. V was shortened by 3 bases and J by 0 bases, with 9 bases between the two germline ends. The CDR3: CASSLSESSYEQYF. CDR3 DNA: TGTGCCAGCAGCTTGTCGGAAAGCTCCTACGAGCAGTACTTC.

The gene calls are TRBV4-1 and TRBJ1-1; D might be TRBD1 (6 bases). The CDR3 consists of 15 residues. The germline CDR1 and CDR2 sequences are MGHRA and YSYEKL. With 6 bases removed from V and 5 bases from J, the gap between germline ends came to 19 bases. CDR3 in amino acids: CASSQDAGGRTEAFF. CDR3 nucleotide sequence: TGCGCCAGCAGTCAGGATGCGGGGGGCAGGACTGAAGCTTTCTTT.

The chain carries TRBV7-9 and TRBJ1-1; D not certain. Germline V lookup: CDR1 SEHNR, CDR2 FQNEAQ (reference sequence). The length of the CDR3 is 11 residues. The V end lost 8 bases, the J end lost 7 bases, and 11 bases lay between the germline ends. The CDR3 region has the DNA TGTGCCAGCCGTAGAGACGTTGAAGCTTTCTTT. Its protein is CASRRDVEAFF.

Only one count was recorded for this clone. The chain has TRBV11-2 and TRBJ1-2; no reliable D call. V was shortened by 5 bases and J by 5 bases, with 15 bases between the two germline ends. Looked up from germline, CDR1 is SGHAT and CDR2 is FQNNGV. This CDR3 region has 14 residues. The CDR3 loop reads CASSPLGPMYGYTF. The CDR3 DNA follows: TGTGCCAGCAGCCCCTTGGGCCCGATGTATGGCTACACCTTC.

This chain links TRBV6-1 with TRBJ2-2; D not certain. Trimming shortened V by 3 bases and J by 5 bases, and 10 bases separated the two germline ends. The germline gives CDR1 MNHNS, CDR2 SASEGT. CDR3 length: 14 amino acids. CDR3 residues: CASSDLGETGELFF. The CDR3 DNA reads TGTGCCAGCAGTGACTTAGGAGAGACCGGGGAGCTGTTTTTT.

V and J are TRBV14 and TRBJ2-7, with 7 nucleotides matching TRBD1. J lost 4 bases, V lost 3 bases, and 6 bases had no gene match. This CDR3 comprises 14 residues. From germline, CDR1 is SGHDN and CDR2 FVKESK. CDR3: CASSHPTGSYEQYF. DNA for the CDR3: TGTGCCAGCAGCCATCCGACAGGGTCTTACGAGCAGTACTTC. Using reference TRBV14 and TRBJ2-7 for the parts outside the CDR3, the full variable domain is EAGVTQFPSHSVIEKGQTVTLRCDPISGHDNLYWYRRVMGKEIKFLLHFVKESKQDESGMPNNRFLAERTGGTYSTLKVQPAELEDSGVYFCASSHPTGSYEQYFGPGTRLTVT.

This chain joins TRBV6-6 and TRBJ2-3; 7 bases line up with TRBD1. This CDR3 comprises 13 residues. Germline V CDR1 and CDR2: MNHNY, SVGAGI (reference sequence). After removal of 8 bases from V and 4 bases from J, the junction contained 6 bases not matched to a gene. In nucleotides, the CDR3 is TGTGCCAGCCAGACAGGGCTGGCAGATACGCAGTATTTT. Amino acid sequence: CASQTGLADTQYF.

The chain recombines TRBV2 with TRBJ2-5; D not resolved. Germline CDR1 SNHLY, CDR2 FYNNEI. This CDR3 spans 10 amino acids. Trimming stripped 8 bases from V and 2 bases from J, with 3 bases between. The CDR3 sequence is CASGQETQYF. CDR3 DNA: TGTGCCAGCGGACAAGAGACCCAGTACTTC.

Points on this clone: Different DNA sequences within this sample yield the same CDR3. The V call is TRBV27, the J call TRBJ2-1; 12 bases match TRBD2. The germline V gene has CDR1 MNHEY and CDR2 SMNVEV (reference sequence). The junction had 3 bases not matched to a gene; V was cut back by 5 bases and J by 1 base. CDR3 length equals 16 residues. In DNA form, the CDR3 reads TGTGCCAGCAGTCTAGGACTAGCGGGATCCTACAATGAGCAGTTCTTC. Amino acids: CASSLGLAGSYNEQFF.

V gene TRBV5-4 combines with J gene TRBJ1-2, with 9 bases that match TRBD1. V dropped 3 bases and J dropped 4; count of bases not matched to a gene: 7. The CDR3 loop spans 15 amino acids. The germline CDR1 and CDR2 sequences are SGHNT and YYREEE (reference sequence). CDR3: CASSWGTGSIYGYTF. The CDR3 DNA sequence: TGTGCCAGCAGCTGGGGGACAGGGTCTATCTATGGCTACACCTTC.

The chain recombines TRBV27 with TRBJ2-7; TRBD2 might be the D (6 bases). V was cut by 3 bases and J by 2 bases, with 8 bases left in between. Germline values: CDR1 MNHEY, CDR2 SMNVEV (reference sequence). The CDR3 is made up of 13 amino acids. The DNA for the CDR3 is TGTGCCAGCAGTTTCCGCGGGGCCTACGAGCAGTACTTC. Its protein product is CASSFRGAYEQYF.

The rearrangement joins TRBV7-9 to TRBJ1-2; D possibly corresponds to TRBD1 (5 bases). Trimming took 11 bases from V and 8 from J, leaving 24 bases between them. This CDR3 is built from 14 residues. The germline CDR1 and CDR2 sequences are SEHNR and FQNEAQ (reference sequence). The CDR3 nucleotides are TGTGCCGCGGGGAGGTCAGGGACTATGAGGGGCTACACCTTC. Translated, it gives CAAGRSGTMRGYTF.

CDR3 residues: CASSVASRESGDTQYF. CDR3 nucleotides: TGTGCCAGCAGCGTAGCATCCCGGGAGTCGGGAGATACGCAGTATTTT. V is TRBV9 and J is TRBJ2-3; TRBD2 is a possible D gene (6 bases). The V gene lost 0 bases and the J gene lost 5 bases, with 16 bases spanning the gap. Per the germline V gene, CDR1 is SGDLS and CDR2 is YYNGEE. CDR3 length: 16 amino acids. The whole variable domain, filled in from reference TRBV9 and TRBJ2-3, reads DSGVTQTPKHLITATGQRVTLRCSPRSGDLSVYWYQQSLDQGLQFLIQYYNGEERAKGNILERFSAQQFPDLHSELNLSSLELGDSALYFCASSVASRESGDTQYFGPGTRLTVL.

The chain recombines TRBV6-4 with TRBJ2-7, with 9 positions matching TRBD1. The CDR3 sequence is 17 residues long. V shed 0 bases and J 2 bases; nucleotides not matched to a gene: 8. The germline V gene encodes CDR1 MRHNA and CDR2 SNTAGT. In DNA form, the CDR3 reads TGTGCCAGCAGTGACTCTCAAGGAAGGGACAGGGCCTACGAGCAGTACTTC. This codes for CASSDSQGRDRAYEQYF.

The CDR3 region is CASSSQQGVNTEAFF. CDR3 coding DNA: TGTGCCAGCAGTTCACAACAGGGGGTGAACACTGAAGCTTTCTTT. The rearrangement links TRBV27 to TRBJ1-1; 8 nucleotides line up with TRBD1. V gave up 4 bases and J gave up 0 bases; unmatched junction bases: 4. Germline V gene lookup returns CDR1 MNHEY and CDR2 SMNVEV (reference sequence). The CDR3 contains 15 residues.

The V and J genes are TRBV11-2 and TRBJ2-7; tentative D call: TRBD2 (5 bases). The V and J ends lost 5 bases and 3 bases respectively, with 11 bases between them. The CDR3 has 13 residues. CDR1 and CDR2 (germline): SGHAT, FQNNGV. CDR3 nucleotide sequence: TGTGCCAGCAGCCCCGGGAATCTCTACGAGCAGTACTTC. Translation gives CASSPGNLYEQYF.

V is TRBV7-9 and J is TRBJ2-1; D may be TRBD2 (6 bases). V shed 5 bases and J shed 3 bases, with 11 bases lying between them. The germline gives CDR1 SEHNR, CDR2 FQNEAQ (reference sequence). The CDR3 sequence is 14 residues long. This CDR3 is CASSLGGGYNEQFF. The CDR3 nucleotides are TGTGCCAGCAGCCTGGGAGGCGGCTACAATGAGCAGTTCTTC.

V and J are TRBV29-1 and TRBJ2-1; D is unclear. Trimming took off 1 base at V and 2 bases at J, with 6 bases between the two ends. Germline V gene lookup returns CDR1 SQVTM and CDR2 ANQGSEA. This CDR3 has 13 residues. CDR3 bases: TGCAGCGTTGAAGGGTTGACCTACAATGAGCAGTTCTTC. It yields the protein CSVEGLTYNEQFF.